The next 16 T cell receptor beta chains were all read from a single sample in a study of neurological immune-mediated disorders. Via MiXCR, TCRdb re-called the 5' RACE reads, giving one row per CDR3 protein. In the table there are about 50,000 distinct CDR3 sequences, around 4.2% of which are singletons. The sequenced material came from PBMCs. The receptors come from a man between 45 and 60 years old with multiple sclerosis.

This clonotype was counted ten times or more. V and J are TRBV6-6 and TRBJ2-2; the D gene could be TRBD1 or TRBD2 (6 bases each). The V end was cut by 0 bases, the J end by 0 bases, with 14 bases between. The CDR3 contains 18 residues. The germline CDR1 and CDR2 sequences are MNHNY and SVGAGI (reference sequence). The CDR3 DNA reads TGTGCCAGCAGTTACTCGAAGTTGGAGGGGGCGAACACCGGGGAGCTGTTTTTT. This encodes CASSYSKLEGANTGELFF.

This clonotype was counted between two and nine times. V and J are TRBV20-1 and TRBJ2-2; D is ambiguous. CDR3 size: 13 residues. Germline-derived CDR1 and CDR2 are DFQATT and SNEGSKA (reference sequence). V lost 3 bases, J lost 4 bases, and 9 bases lay in between. The CDR3 coding sequence is TGCAGTGCTAGGGAGTACAGCACCGGGGAGCTGTTTTTT. This sequence encodes CSAREYSTGELFF.

In this sample, this clonotype turned up many times. CDR3 sequence: CASKNNCLASYEQYF. CDR3 DNA: TGTGCCAGCAAAAATAACTGTCTAGCTTCCTACGAGCAGTACTTC. V gene TRBV21-1 combines with J gene TRBJ2-7; TRBD1 is the table's D call, not checked against the DNA. TRBV21-1 is flagged as a pseudogene. There are 15 residues in the CDR3.

This clonotype has ten or more counts. The chain recombines TRBV4-1 with TRBJ2-7, with 7 positions matching TRBD1. Germline trimming cut 3 bases from V and 0 bases from J; bases unmatched to any gene: 5. The germline CDR1 and CDR2 sequences are MGHRA and YSYEKL. The CDR3 is 15 residues long. CDR3 sequence reads: CASSQGTASSYEQYF. For the CDR3, the DNA is TGCGCCAGCAGCCAGGGGACAGCGAGCTCCTACGAGCAGTACTTC.

Ten or more counts support this clonotype. The gene calls are TRBV12-3 or TRBV12-4 and TRBJ1-2; tentative D call: TRBD1 (6 bases). The CDR3 is 14 amino acids. V was clipped by 1 base and J by 4 bases, with 10 bases between them. The CDR3 loop is CASSLGTGSYGYTF. The CDR3 DNA is TGTGCCAGCAGTTTAGGAACAGGGTCCTATGGCTACACCTTC.

This clonotype was recorded at least ten times. The CDR3 loop reads CASSNMGRDISYEQYF. CDR3 sequence (DNA): TGTGCCAGCAGTAATATGGGACGGGACATCTCCTACGAGCAGTACTTC. This chain links TRBV5-6 with TRBJ2-7, with a possible D match to TRBD1 (6 bases). The germline gives CDR1 SGHDT, CDR2 YYEEEE. The CDR3 has 16 residues. The V end was cut by 5 bases, the J end by 0 bases, with 18 bases between. Using reference TRBV5-6 and TRBJ2-7 for the parts outside the CDR3, the full variable domain is DAGVTQSPTHLIKTRGQQVTLRCSPKSGHDTVSWYQQALGQGPQFIFQYYEEEERQRGNFPDRFSGHQFPNYSSELNVNALLLGDSALYLCASSNMGRDISYEQYFGPGTRLTVT.

In its sample, this clonotype was seen many times. One end of the junction fails to match germline, which may point to a read error. The chain joins TRBV3-1 to TRBJ1-6; D perhaps matches TRBD1 (5 bases). CDR3 length: 14 amino acids. CDR1 is LGHDT and CDR2 is YNNKEL in the germline V gene (reference sequence). In nucleotides, the CDR3 is TGTGCCAGCAGCCAAGATAACCGGGGGAGAGCCCTCAACTTT. It yields the protein CASSQDNRGRALNF. Full variable domain (missing parts from reference TRBV3-1 and TRBJ1-6): DTAVSQTPKYLVTQMGNDKSIKCEQNLGHDTMYWYKQDSKKFLKIMFSYNNKELIINETVPNRFSPKSPDKAHLNLHINSLELGDSAVYFCASSQDNRGRALNFGNGTRLTVT.

Notes on this clonotype: Given a much more abundant clone one base away, this may be a read error. The J gene is TRBJ2-5, the V gene TRBV5-1; D ambiguous. The germline CDR1 and CDR2 sequences are SGHRS and YFSETQ. This CDR3 is built from 14 residues. This chain's CDR3 is CASSFNSNQEAQYF. The CDR3 DNA reads as TGCGCCAGCAGCTTTAACAGTAACCAAGAGGCCCAGTACTTC.

In its sample, this clonotype was seen a few times. The V gene is TRBV27, the J gene TRBJ1-4; D not resolved. The CDR3 consists of 15 residues. Per germline, CDR1 MNHEY and CDR2 SMNVEV (reference sequence). Trimming removed 2 bases at V and 4 bases at J, with 11 bases between. CDR3 region: CASSLTTDVNEKLFF. The CDR3 DNA reads as TGTGCCAGCAGTTTAACGACGGACGTTAATGAAAAACTGTTTTTT.

Worth noting for this clonotype: The CDR3 does not close with the conserved phenylalanine or tryptophan, likely indicating a read error. The chain employs TRBV28 and TRBJ1-2; D gene unclear. Germline CDR1 and CDR2: MDHEN and SYDVKM. CDR3 length: 15 residues. V was trimmed by 5 bases and J by 7 bases, leaving 20 bases between them. This chain's CDR3 is CASSTLLGGRGGYTN. The CDR3 DNA sequence: TGTGCCAGCAGTACGCTACTCGGTGGCAGAGGTGGCTACACCAAC.

This clonotype was counted many times. In nucleotides, the CDR3 is TGCAGTGTCCCTAGGGGCGACACTGAAGCTTTCTTT. Protein sequence: CSVPRGDTEAFF. The rearrangement uses TRBV20-1 and TRBJ1-1; D might be TRBD1 (5 bases). This CDR3 has 12 residues. CDR1 is DFQATT, CDR2 SNEGSKA, per germline (reference sequence). V lost 7 bases to trimming and J lost 3 bases, with 12 bases between them.

This clonotype was found many times. The chain has TRBV5-1 and TRBJ2-5; D gene unclear. With 3 bases removed from V and 0 bases from J, the gap between germline ends came to 6 bases. The CDR3 consists of 13 residues. Germline loops: CDR1 SGHRS, CDR2 YFSETQ. The CDR3 DNA reads as TGCGCCAGCAGCTATAATGACCAAGAGACCCAGTACTTC. Its protein product is CASSYNDQETQYF. The full variable domain, its missing parts supplied by reference TRBV5-1 and TRBJ2-5, is KAGVTQTPRYLIKTRGQQVTLSCSPISGHRSVSWYQQTPGQGLQFLFEYFSETQRNKGNFPGRFSGRQFSNSRSEMNVSTLELGDSALYLCASSYNDQETQYFGPGTRLLVL.

The chain combines TRBV11-1 with TRBJ2-7; 11 nucleotides align to TRBD2. Germline V gives CDR1 SGHAT, CDR2 FQDESV (reference sequence). The CDR3 runs to 16 residues. The V gene end was trimmed by 4 bases and the J gene end by 3 bases; junction bases not matched to a gene: 8. CDR3: CASSSPRLAGSYEQYF. DNA for the CDR3: TGTGCCAGCAGCTCCCCCCGACTAGCGGGAAGCTACGAGCAGTACTTC.

This clonotype was counted many times. This chain's CDR3 is CSARSLGDRDSSGANVLTF. The CDR3 nucleotides are TGCAGTGCTAGATCGCTCGGGGACAGGGACAGCTCTGGGGCCAACGTCCTGACTTTC. J is TRBJ2-6 and V is TRBV20-1; 9 bases line up with TRBD1. Trimming at V came to 2 bases and at J to 0 bases, leaving 11 bases not matched to a gene. Germline V gene lookup returns CDR1 DFQATT and CDR2 SNEGSKA (reference sequence). This CDR3 contains 19 residues.

This clonotype was found many times. The chain joins TRBV20-1 to TRBJ2-3, with a tentative D call TRBD2 (5 bases). The V end was cut by 3 bases, the J end by 2 bases, with 18 bases between. Germline assignment: CDR1 DFQATT and CDR2 SNEGSKA (reference sequence). This CDR3 contains 16 residues. The CDR3 reads CSASPRAAFATDTQYF. CDR3 DNA: TGCAGTGCTAGTCCCCGAGCGGCGTTTGCCACAGATACGCAGTATTTT.

Here the CDR3 DNA reads TGCAGTGCTAGAGAAAACACTGAAGCTTTCTTT. Its translation: CSARENTEAFF. V usage is TRBV20-1 and J usage is TRBJ1-1; the D is unclear. Germline V gene data show CDR1 as DFQATT and CDR2 as SNEGSKA (reference sequence). The CDR3 covers 11 residues. Trimming took 0 bases from V and 2 from J, leaving 1 base between them.